These T cell receptor beta chains were read from a single sample in a study of PD-L1 blockade in urothelial cancer. Generated by immunoSEQ multiplex PCR, the TCRdb table keeps only in-frame clones and is missing some. The sample holds tens of thousands of clones, 65% to 90% seen once. The sequenced sample was PBMCs, obtained around atezolizumab (anti-PD-L1) treatment. All receptors derive from a man between 65 and 85 years old with urothelial cancer. The CDR3 runs from the conserved cysteine through the conserved F or W. A D gene is named only where the DNA matches it firmly. Some rows have no size entry. The others give once, few or many, or a class for an expanded clone.

J: TRBJ1-5; D: NA; length: 17; size: NA; V: TRBV5-4; DNA: TGTGCCAGCAGCTTGGTGGCCCCTTTCTCAGGGGATCGGCCCCAGCATTTT; CDR3: CASSLVAPFSGDRPQHF
J: TRBJ2-1; D: TRBD2; length: 18; size: NA; V: TRBV7-9; DNA: TGTGCCAGCAGCCGACTGACTAGCGGGAGAAGGCTGGGGAATGAGCAGTTCTTC; CDR3: CASSRLTSGRRLGNEQFF
J: TRBJ1-5; D: TRBD1; length: 15; size: NA; V: TRBV25-1; DNA: TGTGCCACCCTTTGGGGACAGGGGGCCCGGCAGCCCCAGCATTTT; CDR3: CATLWGQGARQPQHF
J: TRBJ2-7; D: TRBD2; length: 20; size: NA; V: TRBV5-1; DNA: TGCGCCAGCAGCTTACCTGCTCCGGGCGTCCCGAGCGGGAGGCTTAACGAGCAGTACTTC; CDR3: CASSLPAPGVPSGRLNEQYF
J: TRBJ2-1; D: NA; length: 14; size: NA; V: TRBV7-2; DNA: TGTGCCAGCAGCTTAGCCGGGACTCCCAATGAGCAGTTCTTC; CDR3: CASSLAGTPNEQFF
J: TRBJ2-2; D: TRBD2; length: 18; size: once; V: TRBV5-1; DNA: TGCGCCAGCAGCAGCACGACTAGCGGGAGGGCCATCACCGGGGAGCTGTTTTTT; CDR3: CASSSTTSGRAITGELFF
J: TRBJ2-5; D: TRBD1; length: 15; size: NA; V: TRBV2; DNA: TGTGCCAGCAGTGAGGACAGGGGGAGCCAAGAGACCCAGTACTTC; CDR3: CASSEDRGSQETQYF
J: TRBJ1-5; D: TRBD1; length: 14; size: NA; V: TRBV28; DNA: TGTGCCAGCAGGCCGGGACAGGCCTATCAGCCCCAGCATTTT; CDR3: CASRPGQAYQPQHF
J: TRBJ2-5; D: NA; length: 15; size: NA; V: TRBV27; DNA: TGTGCCAGCAGTTCCCGAGACTTCGCCGGGGAGACCCAGTACTTC; CDR3: CASSSRDFAGETQYF
J: TRBJ2-3; D: TRBD2; length: 18; size: NA; V: TRBV7-3; DNA: TGTGCCAGCAGCCCTTCTCCCCTAGCGGGGGGCCAGGGAGATACGCAGTATTTT; CDR3: CASSPSPLAGGQGDTQYF
J: TRBJ1-5; D: NA; length: 14; size: NA; V: TRBV4-2; DNA: TGTGCCAGCAGCCAAGATCGACTCGGGGGGCCCCAGCATTTT; CDR3: CASSQDRLGGPQHF
J: TRBJ1-5; D: NA; length: 14; size: NA; V: TRBV6-5; DNA: TGTGCCAGCAGAACCGACAGGAAAGGTCAGCCCCAGCATTTT; CDR3: CASRTDRKGQPQHF
J: TRBJ1-1; D: NA; length: 15; size: NA; V: TRBV30; DNA: TGTGCCTGGAGTGATCCGAGAGGGTTGGACACTGAAGCTTTCTTT; CDR3: CAWSDPRGLDTEAFF
J: TRBJ2-3; D: NA; length: 14; size: NA; V: TRBV6-5; DNA: TGTGCCAGCAGTTACTCGAGAGGTGCAGATACGCAGTATTTT; CDR3: CASSYSRGADTQYF
J: TRBJ2-3; D: NA; length: 15; size: NA; V: TRBV5-1; DNA: TGCGCCAGCAGCCCTGGCGGACAGCCGACAGATACGCAGTATTTT; CDR3: CASSPGGQPTDTQYF
J: TRBJ2-2; D: TRBD2; length: 17; size: NA; V: TRBV2; DNA: TGTGCCAGCAGTGAAGTAGCGGGTGGAGCGAACACCGGGGAGCTGTTTTTT; CDR3: CASSEVAGGANTGELFF
J: TRBJ1-1; D: NA; length: 15; size: NA; V: TRBV7-8; DNA: TGTGCCAGCAGCCCTAGCGGGCAGCCGGGGGGTGAAGCTTTCTTT; CDR3: CASSPSGQPGGEAFF
J: TRBJ2-1; D: TRBD2; length: 16; size: NA; V: TRBV13; DNA: TGTGCCAGCAGCGGGGGACTAGCGGGAGGGCCGGGTGAGCAGTTCTTC; CDR3: CASSGGLAGGPGEQFF
J: TRBJ2-1; D: TRBD2; length: 15; size: NA; V: TRBV9; DNA: TGTGCCAGCAGCGTAGGCCTAGCGGGATTGAATGAGCAGTTCTTC; CDR3: CASSVGLAGLNEQFF
J: TRBJ2-1; D: NA; length: 18; size: once; V: TRBV19; DNA: TGTGCCAGTAGTATAAGGGCGGGTACAAGGGCAGGCGACAATGAGCAGTTCTTC; CDR3: CASSIRAGTRAGDNEQFF
J: TRBJ2-2; D: NA; length: 15; size: few; V: TRBV9; DNA: TGTGCCAGCAGCGCCGCGATCACAGGGTCCGGGGAGCTGTTTTTT; CDR3: CASSAAITGSGELFF
J: TRBJ1-1; D: NA; length: 15; size: NA; V: TRBV19; DNA: TGTGCCAGTATTCCAACCAGGGGTCCAGTCCCTAAAGCTTTCTTT; CDR3: CASIPTRGPVPKAFF
J: TRBJ1-2; D: NA; length: 13; size: NA; V: TRBV15; DNA: TGTGCCACCAGCAGAGGACAGCCCTATGGCTACACCTTC; CDR3: CATSRGQPYGYTF